Described below is a single TCR beta chain sequence and its context. No antigen is known for it. CDR1 ENHRY and CDR2 SYGVKD come from the germline V gene. The CDR3 runs 14 residues. Between the trimmed V and J ends, which lost 0 bases and 6 bases, there was a span of 11 bases. The sample comes from a study of naive and memory T cell subsets. General study findings and limits: The RNA method is potentially sensitive to activation and differentiation changes.

Reverse transcription of blood and skin TCR RNA was primed at alpha and beta constant regions. Ligated cDNA underwent four rounds of PCR with nested alpha and beta constant region primers and SP2. TCRdb processed the 5' RACE reads anew with MiXCR; each CDR3 protein has one entry. Of over 20,000 distinct CDR3 sequences in the sample, around a quarter were seen once. Adult healthy volunteers gave 2.5 ml peripheral blood for whole-blood RNA. TCR cDNA received a 3' ligated oligonucleotide that carried a UMI. Reverse transcription used DNase-treated unsorted total RNA, aiming for roughly 1 to 1000 ng. The TCR originated in a female donor in good health. This rearrangement joins TRBV10-3 to TRBJ1-1; D possibly corresponds to TRBD1 (6 bases). The CDR3 protein is CAISESGKGAEAFF. The CDR3 DNA follows: TGTGCCATCAGTGAGTCGGGGAAGGGGGCTGAAGCTTTCTTT.